Below are 5 T cell receptor beta chains sequenced from a single sample in a study of identical twins. In TCRdb, the 5' RACE reads were re-called with MiXCR into one record per CDR3 protein. The table lists approximately 470,000 distinct CDR3 sequences, about 14% of them singletons. This sample was shared with a second study, whose subject was yellow fever vaccine responses in identical twins.

The sequenced material came from CD4+ T cells sorted from blood. These receptors were obtained from a woman under 30 in good health.

The chain has TRBV3-1 and TRBJ1-2; D unresolved. The V end lost 4 bases, the J end lost 7 bases, and 13 bases lay between the germline ends. This CDR3 region has 13 residues. CDR1 LGHDT and CDR2 YNNKEL come from the germline V gene (reference sequence). This chain's CDR3 is CASSRAAGSGYTF. CDR3 sequence (DNA): TGTGCCAGCAGCCGAGCCGCTGGTAGTGGCTACACCTTC. Drawing the rest from reference TRBV3-1 and TRBJ1-2, the complete variable domain is DTAVSQTPKYLVTQMGNDKSIKCEQNLGHDTMYWYKQDSKKFLKIMFSYNNKELIINETVPNRFSPKSPDKAHLNLHINSLELGDSAVYFCASSRAAGSGYTFGSGTRLTVV.

This sequence joins TRBV7-3 and TRBJ2-3; 12 bases match TRBD2. Germline loops: CDR1 SGHTA, CDR2 FQGTGA. The CDR3 runs to 22 residues. The V gene end was trimmed by 1 base and the J gene end by 2 bases; junction bases not matched to a gene: 19. DNA for the CDR3: TGTGCCAGCAGCTTAAGAAGGACACCCGGTGGACTAGCGGGGCTAAACACAGATACGCAGTATTTT. The encoded protein is CASSLRRTPGGLAGLNTDTQYF.

The table lists this clonotype with a few counts. J is TRBJ2-1 and V is TRBV7-2; D not resolved. This CDR3 is built from 14 residues. CDR1 and CDR2 from the germline V gene are SGHTA and FQGNSA. Between the trimmed V and J ends, which lost 1 base and 4 bases, there was a span of 8 bases. The CDR3 loop reads CASSLDYGYNEQFF. The CDR3 DNA reads TGTGCCAGCAGCTTAGACTATGGGTACAATGAGCAGTTCTTC.

This clonotype was seen only a few times. The gene calls are TRBV7-6 and TRBJ2-5; 10 bases agree with TRBD1. CDR3 length equals 18 residues. The germline V gene encodes CDR1 SGHVS and CDR2 FNYEAQ. Trimming removed 3 bases from V and 5 bases from J; junction bases left unmatched: 15. The CDR3 DNA sequence: TGTGCCAGCAGCTTGGGACAGGGGCCTACGGCTAGATCGGAGACCCAGTACTTC. It is translated as CASSLGQGPTARSETQYF.

V gene TRBV28 combines with J gene TRBJ1-1; 9 nucleotides line up with TRBD1. CDR1 MDHEN and CDR2 SYDVKM come from the germline V gene. The CDR3 spans 16 residues. J was trimmed by 1 base and V by 4 bases; bases with no gene match: 7. CDR3 nucleotides: TGTGCCAGCAGTTACACCTTGGACAGGGGGAACACTGAAGCTTTCTTT. Protein: CASSYTLDRGNTEAFF.